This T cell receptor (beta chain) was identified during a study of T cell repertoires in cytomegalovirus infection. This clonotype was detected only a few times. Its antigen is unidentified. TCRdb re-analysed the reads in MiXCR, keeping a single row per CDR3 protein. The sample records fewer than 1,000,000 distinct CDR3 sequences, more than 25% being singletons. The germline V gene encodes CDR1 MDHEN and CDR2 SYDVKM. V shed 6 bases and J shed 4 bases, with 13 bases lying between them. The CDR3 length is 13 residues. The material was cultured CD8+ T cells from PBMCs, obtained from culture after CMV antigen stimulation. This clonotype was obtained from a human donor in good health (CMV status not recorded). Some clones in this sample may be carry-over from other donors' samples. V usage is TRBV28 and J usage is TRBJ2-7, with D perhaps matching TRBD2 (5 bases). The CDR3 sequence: CASSRTRRYEQYV. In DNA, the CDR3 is TGTGCCAGCAGCAGAACTAGAAGATACGAGCAGTACGTC.